This passage covers 14 T cell receptor beta chains from one sample sequenced in a study of tumor and adjacent non-tumor tissue in lung cancer. The library came from three nested PCR rounds adapted from ARM-PCR protocols. In TCRdb, the multiplex PCR reads were re-called with MiXCR into one record per CDR3 protein. The table has tens of thousands of distinct CDR3 sequences, around 75% seen once. This sample's RNA came from whole unsorted tissue. Source material: lung tumor tissue. The receptors shown here come from a woman aged 45 to 65 with non-small cell lung cancer.

This clonotype has just one count. Compared with germline, one end of the junction differs, possibly owing to a read error. This sequence joins TRBV28 and TRBJ1-2; no definite D call. CDR1 and CDR2 (germline): MDHEN, SYDVKM. This CDR3 spans 14 amino acids. The DNA of the CDR3 is TGTGCCGGCACCCCAACTCTAGGAAACTATGACTACACCTTC. It codes for CAGTPTLGNYDYTF.

Many counts were recorded for this clonotype. The chain employs TRBV5-1 and TRBJ2-1; TRBD2 is a possible D gene (5 bases). The CDR3 has 14 amino acids. Germline V CDR1 and CDR2: SGHRS, YFSETQ. Trimming left V 7 bases short and J 0 bases short, with 11 bases between. The CDR3 loop reads CASDGLGSYNEQFF. The CDR3 region has the DNA TGCGCCAGCGATGGACTGGGCTCCTACAATGAGCAGTTCTTC.

With respect to this clonotype: One end of the junction does not line up with germline, which may come from a read error. V is TRBV20-1 and J is TRBJ1-3; D is unresolved. Germline-derived CDR1 and CDR2 are DFQATT and SNEGSKA (reference sequence). The CDR3 length is 14 residues. The CDR3 sequence is CSARVRGTGNTIYF. CDR3 nucleotide sequence: TGCAGTGCTAGAGTTCGGGGTACCGGAAACACTATATATTTT.

This sequence joins TRBV11-2 and TRBJ2-5; TRBD1 agrees at 7 bases. There are 14 residues in the CDR3. With 7 bases clipped from V and 4 bases from J, the junction kept 9 bases outside the gene matches. Germline values: CDR1 SGHAT, CDR2 FQNNGV. This chain's CDR3 is CASNFVRGRETQYF. CDR3 nucleotide sequence: TGTGCCAGCAACTTTGTGAGGGGGCGAGAGACCCAGTACTTC.

Remarks on this clonotype: Since no conserved phenylalanine or tryptophan closes the CDR3, a read error is the likely cause. The rearrangement uses TRBV11-2 and TRBJ2-3; D gene unclear. Germline assignment: CDR1 SGHAT and CDR2 FQNNGV. This CDR3 has 11 residues. The DNA for the CDR3 is TGTGCCAGCAGCCATACAGCTACGCAGTATTTG. As protein: CASSHTATQYL.

This clonotype has a count of ten or more. The chain combines TRBV28 with TRBJ2-4, with 7 bases fitting TRBD1. The trim removed 6 bases at V and 13 bases at J, leaving 15 bases unmatched. This CDR3 contains 14 residues. The germline V gene has CDR1 MDHEN and CDR2 SYDVKM. CDR3 amino acids: CASSPPDRSAPQYF. The CDR3 DNA reads TGTGCCAGCAGCCCCCCGGACAGGTCCGCCCCACAGTACTTC.

This chain joins TRBV11-2 and TRBJ2-7; D not certain. Trimming pared 7 bases from V and 5 bases from J, leaving 24 bases between. Germline V gene sequence: CDR1 SGHAT, CDR2 FQNNGV. CDR3 length: 16 amino acids. The CDR3 region is CASNSTKPGPRHEQYF. The DNA of the CDR3 is TGTGCCAGCAACTCCACAAAGCCCGGGCCGCGGCACGAGCAGTACTTC.

V usage is TRBV29-1 and J usage is TRBJ2-3; D may match TRBD1 or TRBD2 (5 bases each). This CDR3 spans 13 amino acids. CDR1 SQVTM and CDR2 ANQGSEA come from the germline V gene. Trimming removed 7 bases at V and 4 bases at J, with 15 bases between. The CDR3, as DNA: TGCAGCGATGTTGGGGGTCTCTCAGATACGCAGTATTTT. Amino acid sequence: CSDVGGLSDTQYF.

Worth noting for this clonotype: It is unclear where the CDR3 begins or ends on the DNA, so no DNA is shown, and the CDR3 is as TCRdb lists it. The chain combines TRBV11-2 with TRBJ2-7; TRBD1 is the table's D call and was not checked against the DNA. Counting both end residues, the CDR3 totals 15 amino acids. Germline V CDR1 and CDR2: SGHAT, FQNNGV. CDR3 in amino acids: CACSLSLCPSYEQYF.

The rearrangement uses TRBV11-2 and TRBJ2-5, with D perhaps assigned TRBD1 or TRBD2 (5 bases each). The CDR3 is 12 amino acids. In germline, CDR1 is SGHAT, CDR2 FQNNGV. V was pared by 7 bases and J by 14 bases, with 20 bases between. Written as DNA, the CDR3 is TGTGCCAGCAACGCAACCGGGACCCAAGAATACTTC. Its protein product is CASNATGTQEYF.

With respect to this clonotype: At one of its ends the junction is not consistent with the germline gene, which may arise from a read error. The chain carries TRBV28 and TRBJ2-5, with a weak D call TRBD1 (6 bases). Germline V gene data show CDR1 as MDHEN and CDR2 as SYDVKM. This CDR3 contains 13 residues. CDR3 coding DNA: TGTGCCTGCAGGTGGTCAGGACAGGAGACCCAGTACTTC. Residues: CACRWSGQETQYF.

As for this clonotype: One junction end disagrees with the germline gene, perhaps due to a read error. V gene TRBV20-1 combines with J gene TRBJ2-7; 8 bases are a match to TRBD1. The germline V gene encodes CDR1 DFQATT and CDR2 SNEGSKA (reference sequence). The CDR3 has 14 amino acids. CDR3 coding DNA: TGCAGTGCTAGAATTGGGACAGGTAGACGGGAGCAGTATTTC. Translated: CSARIGTGRREQYF.

The chain couples TRBV28 to TRBJ1-4, with D perhaps TRBD1 (5 bases). CDR3 length: 14 residues. Trimming removed 5 bases from V and 10 bases from J, with 17 bases in between. CDR1 is MDHEN, CDR2 SYDVKM, per germline. CDR3 nucleotides: TGTGCCAGCAGTCCATACGAGGTTAGGGGAAAACTGTTTTTT. Translating gives CASSPYEVRGKLFF. The entire variable domain, with the rest obtained from reference TRBV28 and TRBJ1-4, is as follows: DVKVTQSSRYLVKRTGEKVFLECVQDMDHENMFWYRQDPGLGLRLIYFSYDVKMKEKGDIPEGYSVSREKKERFSLILESASTNQTSMYLCASSPYEVRGKLFFGSGTQLSVL.

By sample fraction, this clonotype is medium-sized. The rearrangement joins TRBV6-2 or TRBV6-3 to TRBJ1-1; 11 positions match TRBD1. The CDR3 sequence is 15 residues long. The germline V gene has CDR1 MNHEY and CDR2 SVGEGT. The trim removed 4 bases at V and 2 bases at J, leaving 3 bases unmatched. CDR3 residues: CASSWRTGGNTEAFF. In nucleotides, the CDR3 is TGTGCCAGCAGTTGGAGGACAGGGGGCAACACTGAAGCTTTCTTT.